These 18 T cell receptor beta chains originate from one sample sequenced in a study of Ad26.COV2.S vaccination and SARS-CoV-2 variants (TCRdb year 2021). The treatment or condition label on this specimen signifies: about 20 received Ad26.COV2.S at low or high dose, single or two shots; a few received placebo; per-sample allocation not given. For vaccine and placebo recipients, the sequenced repertoires came from samples collected on day 63 after the first injection. The library was built by means of the immunoSEQ multiplex PCR assay. TCRdb re-hosts the immuneACCESS table, in-frame sequences only. Its copies lack some clones; in the studies checked, an unresolved V gene accounts for under half of them, and the cause for the rest is not known. Across this sample there are fewer than 800,000 clones, with roughly 90% seen only once. The top ten hold approximately 1.5% of the sample. The sample was peripheral blood, taken in a trial of Ad26.COV2.S vaccine versus placebo. Source of these receptors: a person aged 18-65 years who received the Ad26.COV2.S COVID-19 vaccine or a placebo.

CDR3 amino acids: CASRPTGVEGYTF. The CDR3 coding sequence is TGTGCCAGCAGACCGACAGGGGTAGAGGGCTACACCTTC. The V and J genes are TRBV6-5 and TRBJ1-2, with 8 bases lining up with TRBD1. V shed 6 bases, J shed 8 bases, and the junction held 8 bases outside the gene matches. CDR3 length: 13 amino acids. The germline CDR1 and CDR2 sequences are MNHEY and SVGAGI.

The CDR3 sequence: CASSVAGALDEQYF. CDR3 sequence (DNA): TGTGCCAGCAGCGTAGCGGGGGCCCTCGACGAGCAGTACTTC. This sequence joins TRBV9 and TRBJ2-7; D tentatively fits TRBD1 or TRBD2 (6 bases each). The germline V gene has CDR1 SGDLS and CDR2 YYNGEE. V was pared by 0 bases and J by 5 bases, with 12 bases between. This CDR3 has 14 residues.

The chain combines TRBV6-5 with TRBJ2-3; a possible D gene is TRBD2 (5 bases). The CDR3 totals 11 residues. Per germline, CDR1 MNHEY and CDR2 SVGAGI. The V gene lost 6 bases and the J gene lost 5 bases, with 6 bases spanning the gap. CDR3 coding DNA: TGTGCCAGCAGCAGCGGAGATACGCAGTATTTT. Translating gives CASSSGDTQYF.

This chain uses TRBV5-1 with TRBJ2-7; 8 nucleotides agree with TRBD2. The germline V gene encodes CDR1 SGHRS and CDR2 YFSETQ. After removal of 4 bases from V and 5 bases from J, the junction contained 8 bases not matched to a gene. This CDR3 is built from 14 residues. The CDR3 sequence is CASSPLAGTHEQYF. The CDR3 DNA follows: TGCGCCAGCAGCCCTTTAGCGGGAACCCACGAGCAGTACTTC.

This chain links TRBV18 with TRBJ1-6, with TRBD1 matching 7 bases. J lost 9 bases, V lost 3 bases, and 2 bases had no gene match. In germline, CDR1 is KGHSH, CDR2 LQKENI. The CDR3 runs 13 residues. The CDR3 DNA is TGTGCCAGCTCACCCGACAGGGTTTCACCCCTCCACTTT. Amino acid sequence: CASSPDRVSPLHF.

This clone was seen only once. The chain recombines TRBV19 with TRBJ1-2, with TRBD1 matching over 7 bases. The CDR3 consists of 14 residues. J lost 8 bases, V lost 5 bases, and 11 bases had no gene match. Germline assignment: CDR1 LNHDA and CDR2 SQIVND (reference sequence). CDR3 in amino acids: CASSPQTGLGGYTF. The CDR3 region has the DNA TGTGCCAGTAGTCCCCAGACAGGGCTGGGAGGCTACACCTTC.

To note about this clone: Other nucleotide sequences in the sample specify the same CDR3. This chain joins TRBV5-4 and TRBJ2-6; D call uncertain. This CDR3 region has 15 residues. Germline V gene data show CDR1 as SGHNT and CDR2 as YYREEE (reference sequence). V was shortened by 0 bases and J by 4 bases, with 8 bases between the two germline ends. In DNA form, the CDR3 reads TGTGCCAGCAGCTTGGGTGGGGTCGGGGCCAACGTCCTGACTTTC. This translates into CASSLGGVGANVLTF. Complete variable domain (other parts from reference TRBV5-4 and TRBJ2-6): ETGVTQSPTHLIKTRGQQVTLRCSSQSGHNTVSWYQQALGQGPQFIFQYYREEENGRGNFPPRFSGLQFPNYSSELNVNALELDDSALYLCASSLGGVGANVLTFGAGSRLTVL.

V usage is TRBV19 and J usage is TRBJ1-5; D not certain. Deletions cut 3 bases from V and 4 bases from J, with 10 bases between. Germline-derived CDR1 and CDR2 are LNHDA and SQIVND (reference sequence). The CDR3 length is 14 residues. CDR3 amino acids: CASSMALPNQPQHF. As DNA, the CDR3 is TGTGCCAGTAGTATGGCGCTACCTAATCAGCCCCAGCATTTT.

The genes are TRBV18 and TRBJ1-4; D gene ambiguous. The CDR3 is 13 residues long. Trimming pared 5 bases from V and 4 bases from J, leaving 8 bases between. Germline lookup yields CDR1 KGHSH and CDR2 LQKENI. The CDR3 DNA is TGTGCCAGCTCATGGCCGTTTAATGAAAAACTGTTTTTT. Its translation is CASSWPFNEKLFF.

This sequence joins TRBV3-1 (or the pseudogene TRBV3-2) and TRBJ2-7; tentative D call: TRBD2 (5 bases). The CDR3 is 13 residues long. Germline lookup yields CDR1 LGHDT and CDR2 YNNKEL (reference sequence). Trimming shortened V by 4 bases and J by 4 bases, and 11 bases separated the two germline ends. The CDR3 region has the DNA TGTGCCAGCAGCCGCGGTAGGAGGTACGAGCAGTACTTC. This sequence encodes CASSRGRRYEQYF.

The V call is TRBV7-3, the J call TRBJ2-1; 9 nucleotides agree with TRBD1. This CDR3 has 14 amino acids. The V segment lost 2 bases and the J segment 5 bases; nucleotides outside the gene matches: 1. Germline V gene sequence: CDR1 SGHTA, CDR2 FQGTGA. CDR3 protein: CASSLWTGDNEQFF. Written as DNA, the CDR3 is TGTGCCAGCAGCTTATGGACAGGGGACAATGAGCAGTTCTTC.

In DNA form, the CDR3 reads TGTGCCATCAGTGAGTCCAGGGGCAATTCACCCCTCCACTTT. This codes for CAISESRGNSPLHF. The V and J genes are TRBV10-3 and TRBJ1-6, with D possibly matching TRBD1 (6 bases). In germline, CDR1 is ENHRY, CDR2 SYGVKD. The CDR3 contains 14 residues. Trimming stripped 0 bases from V and 7 bases from J, with 7 bases between.

The rearrangement uses TRBV12-3 or TRBV12-4 and TRBJ2-5; perhaps TRBD2 as D (5 bases). CDR3 length: 13 amino acids. V lost 6 bases to trimming and J lost 1 base, with 9 bases between them. The CDR3 spells CASSIRGQETQYF. CDR3 sequence (DNA): TGTGCCAGCAGCATCCGGGGCCAAGAGACCCAGTACTTC.

The chain combines TRBV11-1 with TRBJ2-3; D gene unclear. Trimming cost V 1 base and J 2 bases, with 10 bases left between them. This CDR3 is 15 amino acids long. The germline V gene has CDR1 SGHAT and CDR2 FQDESV (reference sequence). Here the CDR3 reads CASSLDQAVTDTQYF. In DNA, the CDR3 is TGTGCCAGCAGCTTAGACCAGGCAGTCACAGATACGCAGTATTTT.

The chain uses TRBV24-1 and TRBJ2-1; 10 positions match TRBD1. The CDR3 runs to 22 residues. CDR1 KGHDR and CDR2 SFDVKD come from the germline V gene. With 4 bases clipped from V and 3 bases from J, the junction kept 23 bases outside the gene matches. CDR3 sequence reads: CATSDSYPGQGLWKRLYNEQFF. The CDR3 bases are TGTGCCACCAGTGACTCCTATCCGGGACAGGGGTTGTGGAAAAGGCTCTACAATGAGCAGTTCTTC.

The chain uses TRBV29-1 and TRBJ1-4; 8 bases are a match to TRBD1. Germline V lookup: CDR1 SQVTM, CDR2 ANQGSEA. CDR3 size: 15 residues. J gave up 4 bases and V 5 bases, and 9 bases lay outside the gene matches. The chain's CDR3 is CSVSLPTGVNEKLFF. The CDR3 region has the DNA TGCAGCGTTTCTCTCCCGACAGGGGTTAATGAAAAACTGTTTTTT.

This rearrangement joins TRBV6-5 to TRBJ1-2; D is possibly TRBD1 (5 bases). CDR3 length equals 14 residues. In germline, CDR1 is MNHEY, CDR2 SVGAGI. Trimming removed 10 bases at V and 3 bases at J, with 18 bases between. CDR3 in amino acids: CATSPAGEDYGYTF. The CDR3 DNA follows: TGTGCCACCTCCCCAGCGGGGGAGGACTATGGCTACACCTTC.

The V gene is TRBV2, the J gene TRBJ2-1; 10 positions agree with TRBD1. From germline, CDR1 is SNHLY and CDR2 FYNNEI. The V gene end was trimmed by 4 bases and the J gene end by 5 bases; junction bases not matched to a gene: 5. The CDR3 has 15 residues. The CDR3 loop reads CASSGGQGVHNEQFF. CDR3 nucleotides: TGTGCCAGCAGTGGAGGACAGGGGGTACACAATGAGCAGTTCTTC.